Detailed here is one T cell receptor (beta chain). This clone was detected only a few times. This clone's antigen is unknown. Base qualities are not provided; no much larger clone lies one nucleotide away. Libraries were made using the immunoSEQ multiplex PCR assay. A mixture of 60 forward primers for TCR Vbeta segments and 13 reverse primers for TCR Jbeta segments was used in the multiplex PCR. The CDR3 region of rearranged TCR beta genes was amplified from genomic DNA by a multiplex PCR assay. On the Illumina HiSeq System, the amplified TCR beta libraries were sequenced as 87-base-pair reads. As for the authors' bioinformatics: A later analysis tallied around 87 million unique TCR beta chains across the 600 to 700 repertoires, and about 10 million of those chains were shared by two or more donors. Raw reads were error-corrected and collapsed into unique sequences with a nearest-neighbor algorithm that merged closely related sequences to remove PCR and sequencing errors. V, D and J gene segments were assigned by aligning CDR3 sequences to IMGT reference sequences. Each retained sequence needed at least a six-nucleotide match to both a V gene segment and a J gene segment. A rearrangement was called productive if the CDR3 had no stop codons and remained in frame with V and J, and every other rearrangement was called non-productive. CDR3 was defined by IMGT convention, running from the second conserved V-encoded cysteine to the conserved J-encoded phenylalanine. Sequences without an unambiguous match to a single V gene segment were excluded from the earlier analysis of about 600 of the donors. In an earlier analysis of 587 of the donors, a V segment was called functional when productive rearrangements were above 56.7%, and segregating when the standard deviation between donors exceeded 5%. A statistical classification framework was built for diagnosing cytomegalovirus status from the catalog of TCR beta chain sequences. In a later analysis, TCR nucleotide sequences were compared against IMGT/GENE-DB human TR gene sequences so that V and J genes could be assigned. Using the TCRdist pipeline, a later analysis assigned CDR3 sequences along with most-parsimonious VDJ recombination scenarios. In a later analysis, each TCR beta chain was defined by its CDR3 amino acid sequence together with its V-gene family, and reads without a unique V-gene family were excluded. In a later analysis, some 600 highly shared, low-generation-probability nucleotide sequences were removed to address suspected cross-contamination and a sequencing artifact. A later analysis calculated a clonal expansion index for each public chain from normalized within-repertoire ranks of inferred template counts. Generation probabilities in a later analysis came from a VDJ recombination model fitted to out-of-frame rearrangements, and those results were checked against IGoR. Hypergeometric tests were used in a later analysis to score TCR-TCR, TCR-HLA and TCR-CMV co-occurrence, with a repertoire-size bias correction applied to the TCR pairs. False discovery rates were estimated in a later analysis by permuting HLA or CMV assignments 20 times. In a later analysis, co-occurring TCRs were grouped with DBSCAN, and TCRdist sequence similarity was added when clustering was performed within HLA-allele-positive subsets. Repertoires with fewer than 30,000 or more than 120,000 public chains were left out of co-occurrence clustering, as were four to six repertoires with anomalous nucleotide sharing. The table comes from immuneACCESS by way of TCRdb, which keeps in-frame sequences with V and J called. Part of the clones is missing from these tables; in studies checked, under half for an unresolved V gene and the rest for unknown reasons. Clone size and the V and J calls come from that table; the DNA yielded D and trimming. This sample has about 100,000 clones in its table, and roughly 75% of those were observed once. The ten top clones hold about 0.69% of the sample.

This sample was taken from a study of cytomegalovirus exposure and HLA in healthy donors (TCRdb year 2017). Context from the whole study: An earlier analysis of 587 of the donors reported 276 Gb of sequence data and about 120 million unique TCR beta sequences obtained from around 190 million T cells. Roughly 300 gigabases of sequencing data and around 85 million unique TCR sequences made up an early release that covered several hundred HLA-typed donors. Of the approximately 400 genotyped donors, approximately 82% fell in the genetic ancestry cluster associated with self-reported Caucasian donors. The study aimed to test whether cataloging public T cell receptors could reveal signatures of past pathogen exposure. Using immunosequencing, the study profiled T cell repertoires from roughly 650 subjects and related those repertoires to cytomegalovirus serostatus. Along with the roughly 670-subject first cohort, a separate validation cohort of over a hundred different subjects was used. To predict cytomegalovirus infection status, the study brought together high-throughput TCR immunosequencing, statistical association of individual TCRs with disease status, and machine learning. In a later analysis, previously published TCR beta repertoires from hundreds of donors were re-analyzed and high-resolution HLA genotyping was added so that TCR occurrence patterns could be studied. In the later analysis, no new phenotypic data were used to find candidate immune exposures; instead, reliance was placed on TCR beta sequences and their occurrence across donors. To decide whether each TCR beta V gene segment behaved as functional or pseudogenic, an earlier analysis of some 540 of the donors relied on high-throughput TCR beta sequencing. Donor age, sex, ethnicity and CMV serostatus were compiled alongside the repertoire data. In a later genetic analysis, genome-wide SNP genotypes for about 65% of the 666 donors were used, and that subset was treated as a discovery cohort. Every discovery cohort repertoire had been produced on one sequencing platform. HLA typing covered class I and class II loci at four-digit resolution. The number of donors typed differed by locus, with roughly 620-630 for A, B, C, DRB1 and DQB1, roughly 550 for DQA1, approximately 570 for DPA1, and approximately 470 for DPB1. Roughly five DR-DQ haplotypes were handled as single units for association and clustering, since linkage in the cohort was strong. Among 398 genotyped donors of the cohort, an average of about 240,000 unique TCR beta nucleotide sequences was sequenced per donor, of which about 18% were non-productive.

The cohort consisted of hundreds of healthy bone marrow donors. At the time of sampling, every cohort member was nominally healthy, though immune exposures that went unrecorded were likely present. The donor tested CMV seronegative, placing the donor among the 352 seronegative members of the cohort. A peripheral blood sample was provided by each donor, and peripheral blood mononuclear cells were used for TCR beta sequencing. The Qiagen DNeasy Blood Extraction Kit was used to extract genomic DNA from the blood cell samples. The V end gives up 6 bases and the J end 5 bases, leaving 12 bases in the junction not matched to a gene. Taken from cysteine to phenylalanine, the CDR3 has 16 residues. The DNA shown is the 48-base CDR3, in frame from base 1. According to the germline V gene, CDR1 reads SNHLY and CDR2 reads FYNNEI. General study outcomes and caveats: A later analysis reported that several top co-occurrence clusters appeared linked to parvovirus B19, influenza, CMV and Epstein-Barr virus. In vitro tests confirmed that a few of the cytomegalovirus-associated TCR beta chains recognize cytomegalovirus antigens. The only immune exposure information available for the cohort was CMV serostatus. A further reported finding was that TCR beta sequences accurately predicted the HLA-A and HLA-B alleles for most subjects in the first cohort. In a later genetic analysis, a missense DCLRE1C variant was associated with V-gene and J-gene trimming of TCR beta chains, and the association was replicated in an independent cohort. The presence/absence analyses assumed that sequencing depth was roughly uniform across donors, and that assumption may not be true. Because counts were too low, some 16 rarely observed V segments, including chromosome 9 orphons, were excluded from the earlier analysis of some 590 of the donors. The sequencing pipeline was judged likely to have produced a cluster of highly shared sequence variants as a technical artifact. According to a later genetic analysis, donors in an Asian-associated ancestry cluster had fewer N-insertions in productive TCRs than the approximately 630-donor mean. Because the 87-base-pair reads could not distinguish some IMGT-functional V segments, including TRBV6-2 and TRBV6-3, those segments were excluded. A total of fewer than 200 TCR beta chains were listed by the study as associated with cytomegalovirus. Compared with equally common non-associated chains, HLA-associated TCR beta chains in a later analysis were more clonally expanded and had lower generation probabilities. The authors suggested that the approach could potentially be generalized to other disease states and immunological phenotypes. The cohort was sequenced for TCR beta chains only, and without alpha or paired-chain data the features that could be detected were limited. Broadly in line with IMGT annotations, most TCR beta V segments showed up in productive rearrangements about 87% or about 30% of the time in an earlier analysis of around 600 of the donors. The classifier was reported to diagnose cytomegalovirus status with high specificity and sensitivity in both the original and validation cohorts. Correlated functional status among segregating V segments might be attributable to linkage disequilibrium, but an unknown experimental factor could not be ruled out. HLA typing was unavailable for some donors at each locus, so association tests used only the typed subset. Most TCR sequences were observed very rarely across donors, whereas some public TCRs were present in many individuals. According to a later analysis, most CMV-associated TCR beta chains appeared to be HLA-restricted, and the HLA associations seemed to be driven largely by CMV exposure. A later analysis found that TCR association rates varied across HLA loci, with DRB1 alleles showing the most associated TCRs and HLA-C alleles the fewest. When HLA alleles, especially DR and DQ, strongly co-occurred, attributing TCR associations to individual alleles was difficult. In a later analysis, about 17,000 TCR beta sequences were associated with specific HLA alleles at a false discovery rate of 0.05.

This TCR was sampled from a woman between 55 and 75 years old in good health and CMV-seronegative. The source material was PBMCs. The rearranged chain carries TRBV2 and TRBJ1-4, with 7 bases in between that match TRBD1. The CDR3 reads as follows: CASRPQWDSLNEKLFF. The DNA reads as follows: TGTGCCAGCAGACCCCAGTGGGACAGTTTAAATGAAAAACTGTTTTTT.